This T cell receptor (beta chain) is drawn from a study of cytomegalovirus exposure and HLA in healthy donors. Study-wide context: In a previous analysis, some 110 million unique TCR beta sequences were found from approximately 180 million T cells.

Vbeta (60) and Jbeta (13) primers were used in the PCR. Only in-frame clones appear in the TCRdb table, and some are missing; sequencing was by immunoSEQ multiplex PCR. The table lists approximately 140,000 clones, 65% to 90% of them singletons. On this clone itself: Its antigen is unknown.

Study-wide points: Among TCR beta chains, those listed as cytomegalovirus-associated numbered over 150. With high specificity and sensitivity, the classifier reportedly diagnosed cytomegalovirus status.

With V trimmed by 4 bases and J by 5 bases, 12 bases remained unmatched. CDR3 length: 16 amino acids. Germline assignment: CDR1 MDHEN and CDR2 SYDVKM. This chain uses TRBV28 with TRBJ1-1; 8 nucleotides line up with TRBD1. This clonotype was sampled from a young man in good health and CMV-seronegative. The sequenced sample consisted of PBMCs. In DNA form, the CDR3 reads TGTGCCAGCAGTTCCCGGACAGGGCTAACCCCGACTGAAGCTTTCTTT. Its protein product is CASSSRTGLTPTEAFF.